The sequence of this T cell receptor (beta chain) was determined in a study of T cell repertoires in cytomegalovirus infection. The table lists this clonotype with a few counts. The CDR3 contains 13 residues. Trimming removed 8 bases from V and 3 bases from J, with 13 bases in between. In TCRdb, the reads were re-called with MiXCR into one record per CDR3 protein. The sample includes about 260,000 distinct CDR3 sequences, roughly 15% of them seen just once. The V and J genes are TRBV12-3 or TRBV12-4 and TRBJ2-5; TRBD1 is a possible D gene (5 bases). Sequencing used PBMCs. The clonotype originates from a human donor in good health (CMV status not recorded). Some clones in this sample may be carry-over from other donors' samples. DNA of the CDR3: TGTGCCAGCTGTCGCGGCAGGGAAGAGACCCAGTACTTC. Translation gives CASCRGREETQYF.